Listed here are 26 T cell receptor beta chains from one sample, sequenced in a study of naive and memory T cell subsets. Two oligonucleotides, mixed equimolar, formed the beta constant-region primer covering TRBC1 and TRBC2. TCRdb ran MiXCR on the UMI-ligation and nested PCR reads and lists one entry per CDR3 protein. The sample yields under 150,000 distinct CDR3 sequences, about 17% seen once. Sequencing was done on a sample of naive CD4+ T cells from blood. The source of these receptors is a human donor in good health.

This clonotype was detected a few times. The V gene is TRBV4-2, the J gene TRBJ1-1; 11 bases agree with TRBD1. Looked up from germline, CDR1 is LGHNA and CDR2 is YNFKEQ. The CDR3 spans 14 residues. J was trimmed by 5 bases and V by 1 base; bases with no gene match: 0. CDR3 in amino acids: CASSQGDRGTEAFF. Written as DNA, the CDR3 is TGTGCCAGCAGCCAAGGGGACAGGGGGACTGAAGCTTTCTTT.

This clonotype was seen more than once but under ten times. The CDR3 nucleotides are TGCAGCGTTGATTTGGGGAGAGATGAGCAGTTCTTC. Protein sequence: CSVDLGRDEQFF. This sequence joins TRBV29-1 and TRBJ2-1; D might be TRBD2 (5 bases). This CDR3 contains 12 residues. The germline V and J ends were trimmed by 3 bases and 8 bases, with 11 bases remaining between them. The V gene's germline CDR1 is SQVTM and CDR2 ANQGSEA.

A few counts support this clonotype. The chain has TRBV20-1 and TRBJ2-1; TRBD2 matches at 8 bases. The CDR3 is 16 residues long. V trimming: 2 bases; J trimming: 0 bases; junction bases outside the gene matches: 6. CDR1 and CDR2 from the germline V gene are DFQATT and SNEGSKA (reference sequence). CDR3 residues: CSARPPSGSSYNEQFF. CDR3 sequence (DNA): TGCAGTGCTAGACCCCCGAGCGGGAGCTCCTACAATGAGCAGTTCTTC.

This clonotype was recorded many times. The chain carries TRBV3-1 and TRBJ2-5, with 7 positions matching TRBD1. V lost 6 bases, J lost 2 bases, and 12 bases stayed unmatched. The CDR3 sequence is 16 residues long. Germline V gives CDR1 LGHDT, CDR2 YNNKEL (reference sequence). The CDR3 nucleotides are TGTGCCAGCAGTCCCGGACAGGCGGCCTTTCAAGAGACCCAGTACTTC. Translation gives CASSPGQAAFQETQYF.

V and J are TRBV20-1 and TRBJ1-4; D remains ambiguous. V lost 5 bases and J lost 7, with 14 bases in between. The CDR3 totals 13 residues. CDR1 DFQATT and CDR2 SNEGSKA come from the germline V gene (reference sequence). The CDR3 reads CSARRVRGEKLFF. In DNA form, the CDR3 reads TGCAGTGCTCGGCGCGTCCGAGGTGAAAAACTGTTTTTT.

This clonotype came up a few times. The chain links TRBV11-2 to TRBJ2-3, with D perhaps TRBD1 or TRBD2 (5 bases each). In germline, CDR1 is SGHAT, CDR2 FQNNGV. Trimming took 3 bases from V and 3 from J, leaving 10 bases between them. The CDR3 has 14 residues. CDR3 DNA sequence: TGTGCCAGCAGCTTTGGCAGGGAGACAGATACGCAGTATTTT. Its translation is CASSFGRETDTQYF.

The gene calls are TRBV27 and TRBJ2-7; a weak D match, TRBD1 (7 bases). The V end was cut by 3 bases, the J end by 3 bases, with 15 bases between. The CDR3 length is 15 residues. Germline CDR1 reads MNHEY; CDR2 reads SMNVEV (reference sequence). The CDR3 sequence: CASSLAGQLNYEQYF. The CDR3 DNA reads TGTGCCAGCAGTTTGGCGGGACAGCTGAACTACGAGCAGTACTTC.

The chain employs TRBV12-3 or TRBV12-4 and TRBJ2-2; the match to TRBD1 covers 9 bases. The CDR3 totals 17 residues. V dropped 5 bases and J dropped 3; count of bases not matched to a gene: 10. The CDR3 DNA follows: TGTGCCAGCAGTCAATCTACAGGGGGCACCGACACCGGGGAGCTGTTTTTT. This sequence encodes CASSQSTGGTDTGELFF.

The V gene is TRBV6-2 or TRBV6-3, the J gene TRBJ1-1; D gene unclear. The germline V and J ends were trimmed by 5 bases and 4 bases, with 8 bases remaining between them. Looked up from germline, CDR1 is MNHEY and CDR2 is SVGEGT. This CDR3 is built from 12 residues. The CDR3 protein is CASSNWITEAFF. The CDR3 region has the DNA TGTGCCAGCAGTAACTGGATCACTGAAGCTTTCTTT.

In its sample, this clonotype was seen a few times. The V and J genes are TRBV7-3 and TRBJ2-3; no reliable D call. Germline CDR1 reads SGHTA; CDR2 reads FQGTGA. Trimming pared 3 bases from V and 2 bases from J, leaving 9 bases between. The CDR3 has 14 residues. This CDR3 reads CASSFRTVTDTQYF. The CDR3 nucleotides are TGTGCCAGCAGCTTCCGGACCGTCACAGATACGCAGTATTTT. The full variable domain, rest sourced from reference TRBV7-3 and TRBJ2-3, is GAGVSQTPSNKVTEKGKYVELRCDPISGHTALYWYRQSLGQGPEFLIYFQGTGAADDSGLPNDRFFAVRPEGSVSTLKIQRTERGDSAVYLCASSFRTVTDTQYFGPGTRLTVL.

This sequence joins TRBV12-3 or TRBV12-4 and TRBJ2-1; 9 bases match TRBD1. The CDR3 spans 15 residues. Losses at the gene ends were 6 bases for V and 2 bases for J; bases not matched to a gene: 5. The CDR3 region is CASRYRDRAYNEQFF. The CDR3 DNA reads TGTGCCAGCAGGTACCGGGACAGGGCCTACAATGAGCAGTTCTTC.

The genes are TRBV30 and TRBJ2-3, with TRBD1 identical over 9 bases. Losses at the gene ends were 4 bases for V and 3 bases for J; bases not matched to a gene: 5. This CDR3 comprises 14 residues. Germline CDR1 and CDR2: GTSNPN and SVGIG (reference sequence). The CDR3 bases are TGTGCCTGGACTGCCGGGACAGGGACAGATACGCAGTATTTT. It encodes CAWTAGTGTDTQYF.

This clonotype has a handful of counts. The V call is TRBV2, the J call TRBJ2-1; 11 positions match TRBD1. Germline CDR1 reads SNHLY; CDR2 reads FYNNEI. This CDR3 region has 15 residues. V lost 6 bases and J lost 2; bases outside the gene matches: 3. This chain's CDR3 is CASSRDRGTYNEQFF. The CDR3 DNA is TGTGCCAGCAGCCGGGACAGGGGGACCTACAATGAGCAGTTCTTC.

The chain recombines TRBV4-2 with TRBJ2-2; D not resolved. With 0 bases removed from V and 0 bases from J, the gap between germline ends came to 11 bases. Germline loops: CDR1 LGHNA, CDR2 YNFKEQ. This CDR3 region has 17 residues. Written as DNA, the CDR3 is TGTGCCAGCAGCCAAGATCCAAGTACCGCGAACACCGGGGAGCTGTTTTTT. Its translation is CASSQDPSTANTGELFF.

This clonotype was recorded a few times. This chain joins TRBV28 and TRBJ2-7, with 9 bases lining up with TRBD2. CDR1 and CDR2 from the germline V gene are MDHEN and SYDVKM. V dropped 6 bases and J dropped 5; count of bases not matched to a gene: 14. The CDR3 is 16 amino acids. The CDR3 reads CASSRPSGGRAHEQYF. The CDR3 DNA reads TGTGCCAGCAGCCGACCCTCTGGCGGGAGGGCCCACGAGCAGTACTTC.

The sample holds a few counts of this clonotype. The chain is built from TRBV30 and TRBJ2-4, with D hard to call. This CDR3 spans 16 amino acids. Trimming pared 0 bases from V and 0 bases from J, leaving 12 bases between. Germline CDR1 GTSNPN, CDR2 SVGIG (reference sequence). The DNA for the CDR3 is TGTGCCTGGAGTGTATTGAGGCAGTTAGCCAAAAACATTCAGTACTTC. Amino acid sequence: CAWSVLRQLAKNIQYF.

The chain is built from TRBV20-1 and TRBJ2-1; D unclear. The germline V gene has CDR1 DFQATT and CDR2 SNEGSKA (reference sequence). V was cut by 6 bases and J by 6 bases, with 12 bases left in between. The CDR3 runs 12 residues. The CDR3, as DNA: TGCAGTGCCCCGCGTGATATCAATGAGCAGTTCTTC. It codes for CSAPRDINEQFF.

This clonotype was seen more than once but under ten times. This chain uses TRBV10-2 with TRBJ2-7; TRBD1 aligns across 10 bases. V trimming: 0 bases; J trimming: 1 base; junction bases outside the gene matches: 0. The CDR3 consists of 15 residues. Looked up from germline, CDR1 is WSHSY and CDR2 is SAAADI. Here the CDR3 reads CASSESDRGSYEQYF. Written as DNA, the CDR3 is TGCGCCAGCAGTGAGTCGGACAGGGGGTCCTACGAGCAGTACTTC.

This clonotype has only a few counts. The chain links TRBV28 to TRBJ2-5; D perhaps matches TRBD2 (5 bases). Germline CDR1 reads MDHEN; CDR2 reads SYDVKM. This CDR3 has 12 amino acids. V was clipped by 7 bases and J by 4 bases, with 10 bases between them. CDR3 region: CASNYGGETQYF. In nucleotides, the CDR3 is TGTGCCAGCAATTATGGAGGAGAGACCCAGTACTTC.

This clonotype was counted a few times. This sequence joins TRBV7-2 and TRBJ1-3; D is ambiguous. V was trimmed by 1 base and J by 0 bases, leaving 10 bases between them. CDR1 and CDR2 (germline): SGHTA, FQGNSA. This CDR3 is 16 amino acids long. CDR3 sequence: CASSLVPVRSGNTIYF. The CDR3 nucleotides read TGTGCCAGCAGCTTAGTGCCGGTCCGCTCTGGAAACACCATATATTTT.

The V gene is TRBV24-1, the J gene TRBJ2-1, with D unresolved. The germline V gene has CDR1 KGHDR and CDR2 SFDVKD. The CDR3 extends over 14 amino acids. V lost 1 base to trimming and J lost 7 bases, with 10 bases between them. CDR3 region: CATSDFSVGNEQFF. CDR3 sequence (DNA): TGTGCCACCAGTGATTTCTCAGTCGGGAATGAGCAGTTCTTC.

This clonotype was seen more than once but under ten times. This chain connects TRBV29-1 to TRBJ2-7; D gene unclear. The V and J ends lost 2 bases and 3 bases respectively, with 14 bases between them. CDR1 is SQVTM, CDR2 ANQGSEA, per germline. The CDR3 has 14 residues. The CDR3: CSVEIRALGYEQYF. The CDR3 region has the DNA TGCAGCGTTGAAATTCGGGCTCTGGGCTACGAGCAGTACTTC.

The CDR3 bases are TGTGCCAGCAGCTTATTCCGGCAGGGAAGCGCCTATAATTCACCCCTCCACTTT. This encodes CASSLFRQGSAYNSPLHF. V usage is TRBV11-2 and J usage is TRBJ1-6, with D possibly being TRBD1 (5 bases). V was pared by 2 bases and J by 2 bases, with 16 bases between. Germline V lookup: CDR1 SGHAT, CDR2 FQNNGV. This CDR3 spans 18 amino acids.

The chain is built from TRBV19 and TRBJ2-1; 13 bases are a match to TRBD2. The CDR3 totals 16 residues. CDR1 LNHDA and CDR2 SQIVND come from the germline V gene (reference sequence). V shed 8 bases and J 6 bases; nucleotides not matched to a gene: 10. As DNA, the CDR3 is TGTGCCAGTCAGGCCTGGGGACTAGCGGGGATCAATGAGCAGTTCTTC. Protein sequence: CASQAWGLAGINEQFF.

The rearrangement links TRBV5-1 to TRBJ1-4; D possibly corresponds to TRBD1 (5 bases). The V end was cut by 0 bases, the J end by 10 bases, with 16 bases between. Germline V gene lookup returns CDR1 SGHRS and CDR2 YFSETQ. The length of the CDR3 is 15 residues. CDR3 DNA sequence: TGCGCCAGCAGCTTGGAGGGCGGGGCCGGGGGAAAACTGTTTTTT. Translating it yields CASSLEGGAGGKLFF.

This clonotype was seen only a few times. The rearrangement links TRBV4-1 to TRBJ2-5; D gene uncertain. Germline-derived CDR1 and CDR2 are MGHRA and YSYEKL. Trimming took off 2 bases at V and 2 bases at J, with 6 bases between the two ends. CDR3 length: 13 residues. The CDR3 coding sequence is TGCGCCAGCAGCCAACGAGAACAAGAGACCCAGTACTTC. This translates into CASSQREQETQYF.